The entry below gives a single T cell receptor (beta chain) sequence along with its context. The source of the sample is a study of OX40 agonist ivuxolimab in advanced cancers. Method: immunoSEQ multiplex PCR; TCRdb's copy keeps in-frame clones and lacks some. The sample carries 150,000 to 170,000 clones, 94% recorded once. The germline gives CDR1 WSHSY, CDR2 SAAADI. The trim removed 6 bases at V and 5 bases at J, leaving 7 bases unmatched. This CDR3 has 13 amino acids. Sequencing was performed on CD4+ or CD8+ T cells sorted from blood, taken in a trial of the OX40 agonist ivuxolimab. This receptor was taken from an adult with an advanced solid tumor such as melanoma, head and neck, liver or kidney cancer. The chain uses TRBV10-2 and TRBJ2-7; 7 bases are shared with TRBD1. CDR3 protein: CASRMTGTDEQYF. CDR3 sequence (DNA): TGCGCCAGCAGGATGACAGGGACGGACGAGCAGTACTTC.